This T cell receptor (beta chain) was captured in a study of immune cell composition in non-small cell lung cancer listed by TCRdb under 2017. Context from the whole study: Histologic subtype, mainly lung adenocarcinoma or squamous cell carcinoma, was assigned on the basis of H&E together with p63, CK5, Napsin A and TTF-1 immunohistochemistry. Adaptive Biotechnologies TCR-beta sequencing was carried out on 34 paired NSCLC tumour and non-adjacent lung specimens, as well as on around 25 tumour-only specimens. Supplementary cohort #1 consisted of ten or so lung adenocarcinoma cases with paired tumour/lung TCR-beta sequencing and with TIL populations generated to assess tumour reactivity. A few tumour specimens with TCR-beta data were of rare histological subtypes and were excluded from the subtype comparisons.

Study-wide conclusions, independent of this receptor: Across roughly 10 adenocarcinoma cases, TIL tumour reactivity correlated strongly with maximal tumour-associated clone frequency but not with overall clonality. No significant correlation was found between smoking pack-years and tumour TCR-beta clonality. Tumour-associated clones >0.5% were found in nearly half of NSCLC cases, namely in roughly 30% of adenocarcinomas versus around 76% of squamous carcinomas. Significantly higher Top 10 clone scores and productive clonality were observed in lung squamous cell carcinoma than in lung adenocarcinoma tumours. The reactivity cohort included only around ten cases, and whether tumour-reactive clones share sequences with the dominant in vivo tumour-associated clones was not shown.

A two-step multiplex PCR amplified TCR-beta CDR3 regions from genomic DNA, and the second step of the PCR added Illumina-compatible adaptors. TCR-beta immunosequencing was carried out on an Illumina platform through the commercial immunoSEQ service. Processing in the source paper ran as follows. Repertoires were described by productive clonality and by Top 10 Clones, which is the percentage of T-cell templates coming from the ten most frequent sequences. Values for productive clonality spanned 0 to 1, where a value of 1 indicated a monoclonal population. Using log10 scatter plots, tumour-associated clones were identified as sequences that made up at least 0.1% of tumour T-cell templates yet were absent from the matched non-adjacent lung. Student's t-tests were used for two-group comparisons, ANOVA for comparisons across stages, and linear regression for relationships, with analyses done in GraphPad Prism7 and R. The table was pulled from immuneACCESS by TCRdb, which kept in-frame rearrangements only. Such tables lose some clones; where checked, under half of the loss comes from unresolved V genes, and the rest has no known cause. V, J and clone size reflect that table, while D and trimming were determined from the DNA. The sample table lists about 2,500 clones, approximately 81% of them with a count of one. The ten largest clones take up roughly 6.9% of the sample.

This clone was found a few times. Its antigen has not been determined. Base qualities are not recorded, but no much larger clone differs from it by a single base. The V and J ends are trimmed by 0 bases and 3 bases, leaving 9 bases between them. CDR1 and CDR2, per the germline V gene, are SGHVS and FQNEAQ. From the cysteine up to the phenylalanine, the CDR3 has a length of 15 residues. Kept here is only the CDR3 DNA, which spans 45 bases and is read in frame from base 1. Genomic DNA was extracted with the QIAamp DNA kit from frozen aliquots of unsorted single-cell suspensions. Surgically resected non-small cell lung cancer tissue was used for the tumour samples. Tissues were received within 2 hours of resection and were immediately processed into single-cell suspensions. Tissue was broken up mechanically, digested enzymatically with DNase I, collagenase I and hyaluronidase for approximately 31 minutes at 37 degrees C, and then filtered and RBC-lysed.

The clonotype originates from a human donor with non-small cell lung cancer. Sample: lung tumor tissue. The chain was built from TRBV7-8 and TRBJ1-5; the D gene is not confidently resolved. CDR3 protein: CASSLAGRSNQPQHF. DNA sequence: TGTGCCAGCAGCTTAGCGGGCAGGTCCAATCAGCCCCAGCATTTT.